This T cell receptor (beta chain) was recorded in a study of T cells in Graves' hyperthyroidism and ophthalmopathy. General study findings and limits: Blood also carried most thyroid clonotypes expanded above 0.001.

With respect to this clonotype: Its matching antigen is unknown.

Exclusion of a patient resulted from uncontrolled infection, other autoimmune disease, pregnancy or lactation. From germline, CDR1 is SGHTA and CDR2 FQGNSA. V shed 1 base and J shed 0 bases, with 10 bases lying between them. The CDR3 length is 15 residues. Using RNA transcripts as the source, TCR beta CDR3 regions were amplified. First-round RT-PCR of the TCR CDR3 relied on the HTBI primer set. TCRdb re-derived calls from the multiplex PCR reads in MiXCR, one entry per CDR3 protein. The sample records approximately 560,000 distinct CDR3 sequences, approximately 44% being singletons. The sample was peripheral blood or thyroid tissue (not recorded which). This clonotype was sampled from a woman in her late teens or twenties with Graves' hyperthyroidism. The chain has TRBV7-2 and TRBJ2-7; D uncertain. CDR3 loop: CASSLGAPRSYEQYF. The CDR3, as DNA: TGTGCCAGCAGCTTAGGGGCACCTCGCTCCTACGAGCAGTACTTC.